The clone carrying this T cell receptor (beta chain) appeared a single time. The antigen remains undetermined. The source of the sample is a study of regulatory dendritic cells for organ transplantation. The germline CDR1 and CDR2 sequences are SGDLS and YYNGEE. Trimming cost V 4 bases and J 2 bases, with 5 bases left between them. The CDR3 extends over 12 amino acids. Sequencing was performed with immunoSEQ multiplex PCR; in TCRdb, only in-frame clones are kept and a portion is missing. Of about 10,000 clones listed, around 80% are singletons. Allogeneic regulatory or mature dendritic cells were co-cultured for 4 to 6 days with CFSE-labeled sorted T cells at 1:10.

The chain combines TRBV9 with TRBJ2-3; unclear D gene. The sequencing input was memory CD4+ T cells from blood cultured with dendritic cells. The subset: CD45RO+ memory T cells. The source of this sequence is a human donor in good health. CDR3 nucleotides: TGTGCCAGCAGCCCGAACACAGATACGCAGTATTTT. It yields the protein CASSPNTDTQYF.